This T cell receptor (beta chain) was recorded in a study of identical twins. TCRdb used MiXCR to reprocess the 5' RACE reads, holding one entry per CDR3 protein. The sample consists of 550,000 to 700,000 distinct CDR3 sequences, more than 9% of them appearing once. Worth noting for this clonotype: Its matching antigen is unknown.

Study-wide results and caveats: Invariant populations such as MAIT and iNKT cells could partly muddle zero-insertion analyses. Twins showed weaker excess sharing in their beta out-of-frame sequences. Fewer insertions were carried by abundant cord blood beta clonotypes, but none was seen in memory repertoires.

All of the donors were Caucasians in good health. Germline-derived CDR1 and CDR2 are SGDLS and YYNGEE. Trimming shortened V by 0 bases and J by 1 base, and 10 bases separated the two germline ends. The CDR3 contains 16 residues. Another study also made use of these data, one on yellow fever vaccine responses in identical twins.

The chain couples TRBV9 to TRBJ2-2; TRBD1 might be the D (5 bases). This receptor was obtained from a woman aged 18-30 years in good health. Sequenced: PBMCs. The CDR3 nucleotides read TGTGCCAGCAGCGTAGTTGGCAGGGTGAACACCGGGGAGCTGTTTTTT. Translating gives CASSVVGRVNTGELFF.